This TCR beta chain was recovered during a study of beta chain features in type 1 diabetes. With respect to this clone: Its matching antigen is unknown.

Cells sorted by CD45RO/CCR7/CD25/CD127/CD95/CD27 comprised CD4+ naive, central memory, regulatory and stem cell-like memory cells. Per germline, CDR1 LNHDA and CDR2 SQIVND (reference sequence). V was trimmed by 7 bases and J by 3 bases, leaving 12 bases between them. The CDR3 has 14 amino acids. Reverse transcribing all isolated RNA meant expressed TCRB transcripts were sequenced. Here immunoSEQ multiplex PCR was the method, and the copy in TCRdb shows in-frame clones only, minus some. This sample has hundreds of thousands of clones, with roughly a sixth found just once. Study observations and caveats: Within each of all four CD4+ subsets, Type 1 diabetes patients had TCRB CDR3s that were moderately but significantly shorter. The study found that naive, central memory and Treg TCRB repertoires appeared more similar in patients than in healthy donors.

This clonotype originated in a man between 18 and 29 years old in good health. Sequencing was carried out using naive CD4+ T cells from blood. The V gene is TRBV19, the J gene TRBJ2-2; D is undetermined. The DNA for the CDR3 is TGTGCCAGTATCGACCGAAGGTACACCGGGGAGCTGTTTTTT. Amino acid sequence: CASIDRRYTGELFF. The variable domain in full, with the rest retrieved from reference TRBV19 and TRBJ2-2, is DGGITQSPKYLFRKEGQNVTLSCEQNLNHDAMYWYRQDPGQGLRLIYYSQIVNDFQKGDIAEGYSVSREKKESFPLTVTSAQKNPTAFYLCASIDRRYTGELFFGEGSRLTVL.